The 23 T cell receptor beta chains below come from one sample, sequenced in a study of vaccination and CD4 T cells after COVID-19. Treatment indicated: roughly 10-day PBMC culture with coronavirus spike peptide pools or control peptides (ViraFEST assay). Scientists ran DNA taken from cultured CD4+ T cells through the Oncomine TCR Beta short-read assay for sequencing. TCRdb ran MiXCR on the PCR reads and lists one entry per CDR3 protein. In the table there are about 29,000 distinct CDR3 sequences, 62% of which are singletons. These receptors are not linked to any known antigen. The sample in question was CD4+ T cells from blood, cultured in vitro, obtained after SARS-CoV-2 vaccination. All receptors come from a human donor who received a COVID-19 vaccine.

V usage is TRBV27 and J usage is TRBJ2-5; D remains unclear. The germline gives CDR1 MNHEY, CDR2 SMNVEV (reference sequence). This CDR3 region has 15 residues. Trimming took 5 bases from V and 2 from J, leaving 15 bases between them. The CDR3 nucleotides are TGTGCCAGCAGTCTGAGGTCCGGTTTGCAAGAGACCCAGTACTTC. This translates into CASSLRSGLQETQYF.

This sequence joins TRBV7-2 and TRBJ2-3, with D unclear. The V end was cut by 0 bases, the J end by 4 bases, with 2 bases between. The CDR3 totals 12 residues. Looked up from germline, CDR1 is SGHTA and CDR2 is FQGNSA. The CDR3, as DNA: TGTGCCAGCAGCTTAGCCGCAGATACGCAGTATTTT. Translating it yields CASSLAADTQYF.

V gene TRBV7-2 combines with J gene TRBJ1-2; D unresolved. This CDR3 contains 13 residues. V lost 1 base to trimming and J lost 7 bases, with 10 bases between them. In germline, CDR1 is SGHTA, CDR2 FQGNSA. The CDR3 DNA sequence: TGTGCCAGCAGCTTAGAGTTGGGAGCTGGCTACACCTTC. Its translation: CASSLELGAGYTF.

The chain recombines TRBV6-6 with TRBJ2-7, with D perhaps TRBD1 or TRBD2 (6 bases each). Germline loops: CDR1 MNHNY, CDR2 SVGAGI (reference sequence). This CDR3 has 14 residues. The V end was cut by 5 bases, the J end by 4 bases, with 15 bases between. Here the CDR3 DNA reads TGTGCCAGCAGTGCGGGGAGGCAGGGGTACGAGCAGTACTTC. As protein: CASSAGRQGYEQYF.

The DNA of the CDR3 is TGTGCCACCAGCCTACGGACAGGGGGCGAGCAGTACTTC. It codes for CATSLRTGGEQYF. This chain uses TRBV15 with TRBJ2-7; TRBD1 matches 10 bases. Trimming at V came to 5 bases and at J to 6 bases, leaving 4 bases not matched to a gene. This CDR3 is 13 amino acids long. Germline CDR1 LNHNV, CDR2 YYDKDF (reference sequence). The full variable domain, completed using reference TRBV15 and TRBJ2-7, is DAMVIQNPRYQVTQFGKPVTLSCSQTLNHNVMYWYQQKSSQAPKLLFHYYDKDFNNEADTPDNFQSRRPNTSFCFLDIRSPGLGDTAMYLCATSLRTGGEQYFGPGTRLTVT.

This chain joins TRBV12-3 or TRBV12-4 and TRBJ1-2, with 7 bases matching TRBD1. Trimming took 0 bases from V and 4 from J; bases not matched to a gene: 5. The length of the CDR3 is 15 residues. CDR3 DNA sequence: TGTGCCAGCAGTTTAGCGCGGAGACAGGGCTATGGCTACACCTTC. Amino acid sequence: CASSLARRQGYGYTF.

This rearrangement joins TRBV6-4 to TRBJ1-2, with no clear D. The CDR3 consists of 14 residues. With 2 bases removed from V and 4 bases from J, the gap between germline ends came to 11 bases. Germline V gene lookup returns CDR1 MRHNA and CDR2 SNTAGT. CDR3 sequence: CASSDDVWGYGYTF. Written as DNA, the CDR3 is TGTGCCAGCAGTGACGACGTCTGGGGCTATGGCTACACCTTC.

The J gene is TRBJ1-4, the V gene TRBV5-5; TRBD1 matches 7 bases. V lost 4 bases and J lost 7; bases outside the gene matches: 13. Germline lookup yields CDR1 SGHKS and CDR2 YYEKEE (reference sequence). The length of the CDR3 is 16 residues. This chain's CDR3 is CASSPRGVEMGEKLFF. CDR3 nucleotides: TGTGCCAGCAGCCCCAGGGGGGTGGAGATGGGTGAAAAACTGTTTTTT.

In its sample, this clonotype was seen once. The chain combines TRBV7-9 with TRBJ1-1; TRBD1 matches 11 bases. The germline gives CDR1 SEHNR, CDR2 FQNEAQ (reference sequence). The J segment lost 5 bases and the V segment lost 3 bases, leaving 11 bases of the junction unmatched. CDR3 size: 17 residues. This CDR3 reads CASSLSGTGGVGTEAFF. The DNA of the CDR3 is TGTGCCAGCAGCTTGTCCGGGACAGGGGGAGTGGGTACTGAAGCTTTCTTT.

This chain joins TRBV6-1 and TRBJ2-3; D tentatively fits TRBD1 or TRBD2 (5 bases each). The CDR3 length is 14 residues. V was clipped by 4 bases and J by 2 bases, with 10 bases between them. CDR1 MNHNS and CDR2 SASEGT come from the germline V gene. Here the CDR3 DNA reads TGTGCCAGCAGTGCGAGGGGTGCCACAGATACGCAGTATTTT. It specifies CASSARGATDTQYF.

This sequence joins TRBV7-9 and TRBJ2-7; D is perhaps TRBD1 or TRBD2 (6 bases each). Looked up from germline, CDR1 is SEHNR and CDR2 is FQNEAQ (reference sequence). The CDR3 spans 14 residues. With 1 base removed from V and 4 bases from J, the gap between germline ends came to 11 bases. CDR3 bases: TGTGCCAGCAGCTTAGACGGGGGCCGATACGAGCAGTACTTC. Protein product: CASSLDGGRYEQYF.

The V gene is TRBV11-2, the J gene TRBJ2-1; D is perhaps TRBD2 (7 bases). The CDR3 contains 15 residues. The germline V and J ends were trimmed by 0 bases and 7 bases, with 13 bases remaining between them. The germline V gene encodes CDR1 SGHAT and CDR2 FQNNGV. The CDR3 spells CASSLEGGRVNEQFF. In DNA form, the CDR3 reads TGTGCCAGCAGCTTAGAGGGGGGGCGCGTAAATGAGCAGTTCTTC.

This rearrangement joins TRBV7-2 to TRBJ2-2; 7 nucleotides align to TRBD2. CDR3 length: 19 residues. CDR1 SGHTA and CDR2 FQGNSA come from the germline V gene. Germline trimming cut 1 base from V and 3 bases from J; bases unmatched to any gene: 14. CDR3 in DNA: TGTGCCAGCAGCTTAGGGGCAGCGCGGTTTGCGGGGGACACCGGGGAGCTGTTTTTT. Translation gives CASSLGAARFAGDTGELFF.

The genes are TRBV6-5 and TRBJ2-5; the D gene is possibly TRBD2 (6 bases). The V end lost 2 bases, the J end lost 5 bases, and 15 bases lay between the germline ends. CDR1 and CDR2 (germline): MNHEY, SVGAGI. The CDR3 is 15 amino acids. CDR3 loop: CASSYDVGGEETQYF. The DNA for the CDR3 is TGTGCCAGCAGTTACGACGTGGGGGGAGAGGAGACCCAGTACTTC.

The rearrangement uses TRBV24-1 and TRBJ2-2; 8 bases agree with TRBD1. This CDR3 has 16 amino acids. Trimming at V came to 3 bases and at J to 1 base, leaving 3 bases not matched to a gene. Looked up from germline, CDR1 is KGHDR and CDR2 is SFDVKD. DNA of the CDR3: TGTGCCACCAGTGATCCCGGACAGGGGAACACCGGGGAGCTGTTTTTT. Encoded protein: CATSDPGQGNTGELFF.

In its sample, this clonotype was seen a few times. The CDR3 is CSARGTVAGTDTQYF. CDR3 DNA: TGCAGTGCTAGAGGGACAGTAGCGGGCACAGATACGCAGTATTTT. The chain joins TRBV20-1 to TRBJ2-3; the D gene could be TRBD1 or TRBD2 (6 bases each). The germline gives CDR1 DFQATT, CDR2 SNEGSKA (reference sequence). Trimming shortened V by 1 base and J by 1 base, and 12 bases separated the two germline ends. The CDR3 has 15 residues.

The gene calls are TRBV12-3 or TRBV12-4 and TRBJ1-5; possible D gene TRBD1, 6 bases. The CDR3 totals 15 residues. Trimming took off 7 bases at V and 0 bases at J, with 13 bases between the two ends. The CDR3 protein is CASTPGVYSNQPQHF. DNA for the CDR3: TGTGCCAGCACCCCAGGGGTTTATAGCAATCAGCCCCAGCATTTT.

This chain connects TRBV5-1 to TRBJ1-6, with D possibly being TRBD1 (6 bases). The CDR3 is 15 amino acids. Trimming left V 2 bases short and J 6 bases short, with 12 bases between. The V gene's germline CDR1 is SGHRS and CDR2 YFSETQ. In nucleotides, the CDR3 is TGCGCCAGCAGCTTAGATAGGGGGGGTAATTCACCCCTCCACTTT. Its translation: CASSLDRGGNSPLHF.

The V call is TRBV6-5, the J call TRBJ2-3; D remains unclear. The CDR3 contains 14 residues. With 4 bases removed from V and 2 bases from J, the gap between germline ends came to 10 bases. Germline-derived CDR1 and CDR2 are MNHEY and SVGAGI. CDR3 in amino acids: CASSLGGSTDTQYF. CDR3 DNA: TGTGCCAGCAGTTTAGGTGGATCCACAGATACGCAGTATTTT.

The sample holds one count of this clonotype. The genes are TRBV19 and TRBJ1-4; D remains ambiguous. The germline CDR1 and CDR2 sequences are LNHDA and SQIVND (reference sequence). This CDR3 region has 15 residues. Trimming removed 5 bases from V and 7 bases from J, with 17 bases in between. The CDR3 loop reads CASSLNSADGEKLFF. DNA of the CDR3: TGTGCCAGTAGTCTCAACTCGGCTGACGGTGAAAAACTGTTTTTT.

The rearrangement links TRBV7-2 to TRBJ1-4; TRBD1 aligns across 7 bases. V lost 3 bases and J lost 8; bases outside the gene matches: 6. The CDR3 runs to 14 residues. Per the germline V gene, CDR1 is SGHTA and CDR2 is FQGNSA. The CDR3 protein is CASSFMTGSEKLFF. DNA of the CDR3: TGTGCCAGCAGCTTTATGACAGGGTCGGAAAAACTGTTTTTT.

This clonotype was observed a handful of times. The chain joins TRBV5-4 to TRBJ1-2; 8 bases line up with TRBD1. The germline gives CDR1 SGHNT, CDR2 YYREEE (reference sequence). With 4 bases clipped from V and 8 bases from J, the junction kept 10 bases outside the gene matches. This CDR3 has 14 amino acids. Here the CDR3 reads CASSPGQAQGGYTF. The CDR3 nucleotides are TGTGCCAGCAGCCCGGGACAGGCACAAGGGGGCTACACCTTC. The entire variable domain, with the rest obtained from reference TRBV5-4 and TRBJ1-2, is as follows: ETGVTQSPTHLIKTRGQQVTLRCSSQSGHNTVSWYQQALGQGPQFIFQYYREEENGRGNFPPRFSGLQFPNYSSELNVNALELDDSALYLCASSPGQAQGGYTFGSGTRLTVV.

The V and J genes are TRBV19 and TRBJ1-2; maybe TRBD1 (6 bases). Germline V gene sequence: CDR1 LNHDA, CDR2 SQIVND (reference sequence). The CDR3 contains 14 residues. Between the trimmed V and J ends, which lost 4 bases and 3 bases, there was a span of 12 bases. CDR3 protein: CASSTLGGYYGYTF. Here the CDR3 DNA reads TGTGCCAGTAGTACCTTAGGGGGTTACTATGGCTACACCTTC.